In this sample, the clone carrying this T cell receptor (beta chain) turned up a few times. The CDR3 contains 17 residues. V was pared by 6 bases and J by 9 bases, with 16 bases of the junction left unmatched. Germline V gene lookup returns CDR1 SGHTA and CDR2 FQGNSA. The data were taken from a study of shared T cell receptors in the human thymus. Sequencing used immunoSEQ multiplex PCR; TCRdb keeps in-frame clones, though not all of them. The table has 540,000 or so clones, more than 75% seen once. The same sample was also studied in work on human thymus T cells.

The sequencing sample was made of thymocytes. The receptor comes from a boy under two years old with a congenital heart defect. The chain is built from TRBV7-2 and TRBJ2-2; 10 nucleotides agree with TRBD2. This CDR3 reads CASSLIPGLAYFRELFF. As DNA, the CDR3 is TGTGCCAGCAGTCTCATCCCGGGACTAGCGTATTTCCGGGAGCTGTTTTTT.